These 29 T cell receptor beta chains came from one sample sequenced in a study of blood T cell repertoires in COVID-19 (dated by TCRdb to the early 2020s). The protocol used for the library was the immunoSEQ multiplex PCR assay. TCRdb mirrors the immuneACCESS table, restricted to in-frame sequences. Some clones are absent from its copies; in checked studies, under half trace to an unresolved V gene, and the reason for the others is unknown. The sample table shows a few hundred thousand clones, and about 89% are seen once. The ten largest make up 3% of the sample. The sequenced sample was peripheral blood. These receptors came from a woman in her twenties or thirties with COVID-19, enrolled during active disease.

The V call is TRBV7-9, the J call TRBJ1-3, with D possibly being TRBD1 (5 bases). Germline loops: CDR1 SEHNR, CDR2 FQNEAQ (reference sequence). Trimming shortened V by 5 bases and J by 0 bases, and 17 bases separated the two germline ends. CDR3 length: 17 amino acids. CDR3 loop: CASSPQLRGFSGNTIYF. DNA for the CDR3: TGTGCCAGCAGCCCCCAGTTAAGGGGTTTCTCTGGAAACACCATATATTTT.

V is TRBV6-6 and J is TRBJ1-1; a possible D gene is TRBD1 (5 bases). The germline CDR1 and CDR2 sequences are MNHNY and SVGAGI (reference sequence). V lost 2 bases and J 7 bases, leaving 11 bases between the germline ends. The CDR3 spans 13 residues. The CDR3 DNA is TGTGCCAGCAGTTACGGGGGGAACGGTGAAGCTTTCTTT. This sequence encodes CASSYGGNGEAFF.

This clone came up a few times. Here the CDR3 reads CASSPPSGNNEQFF. The CDR3 DNA follows: TGTGCCAGCAGTCCCCCTAGCGGTAACAATGAGCAGTTCTTC. The J gene is TRBJ2-1, the V gene TRBV28; TRBD2 agrees at 7 bases. J gave up 5 bases and V 5 bases, and 6 bases lay outside the gene matches. This CDR3 has 14 residues. Germline CDR1 reads MDHEN; CDR2 reads SYDVKM.

This chain uses TRBV2 with TRBJ2-3; 9 bases are shared with TRBD2. Trimming at V came to 8 bases and at J to 1 base, leaving 4 bases not matched to a gene. Germline CDR1 reads SNHLY; CDR2 reads FYNNEI. The CDR3 runs 14 residues. The CDR3 protein is CASRRTSGTDTQYF. The CDR3 nucleotides read TGTGCCAGCCGTCGGACTAGCGGCACAGATACGCAGTATTTT.

The chain uses TRBV6-2 or TRBV6-3 and TRBJ2-5; a weak D match, TRBD1 (7 bases). V shed 2 bases and J shed 3 bases, with 19 bases lying between them. The CDR3 spans 17 residues. The germline gives CDR1 MNHEY, CDR2 SVGEGT. CDR3 residues: CASSYPRQGGPKETQYF. The CDR3, as DNA: TGTGCCAGCAGTTACCCGCGGCAGGGGGGACCTAAAGAGACCCAGTACTTC.

This chain joins TRBV7-9 and TRBJ1-2; weak D call: TRBD1 (5 bases). The CDR3 loop spans 16 amino acids. The germline V and J ends were trimmed by 5 bases and 0 bases, with 16 bases remaining between them. The germline V gene encodes CDR1 SEHNR and CDR2 FQNEAQ (reference sequence). CDR3 nucleotide sequence: TGTGCCAGCAGCCGCGGGGGGTACATGTCTAACTATGGCTACACCTTC. Protein: CASSRGGYMSNYGYTF.

The V gene is TRBV19, the J gene TRBJ2-1; TRBD2 is a possible D gene (7 bases). The CDR3 runs 15 residues. Germline values: CDR1 LNHDA, CDR2 SQIVND (reference sequence). The ends were cut back, 6 bases at V and 8 bases at J, with 20 bases in the middle. CDR3 bases: TGTGCCAGTAGCGTTACAGGGAGGGAGCGGGATGAGCAGTTCTTC. Amino acids: CASSVTGRERDEQFF.

The rearrangement uses TRBV5-1 and TRBJ2-3; 14 bases fit TRBD2. J lost 6 bases, V lost 2 bases, and 8 bases had no gene match. Germline V gene sequence: CDR1 SGHRS, CDR2 YFSETQ. CDR3 size: 17 residues. The CDR3 region has the DNA TGCGCCAGCAGCTTACTCGGGACTAGCGGGAGTTTTGATACGCAGTATTTT. Its protein is CASSLLGTSGSFDTQYF.

The chain recombines TRBV27 with TRBJ2-7, with 9 bases fitting TRBD1. The ends lost 3 bases at V and 3 bases at J; junction bases unmatched: 3. The germline V gene encodes CDR1 MNHEY and CDR2 SMNVEV (reference sequence). This CDR3 spans 14 amino acids. The chain's CDR3 is CASSFRDRDYEQYV. In nucleotides, the CDR3 is TGTGCCAGCAGTTTTAGGGACAGGGACTACGAGCAGTACGTC.

The rearrangement links TRBV18 to TRBJ1-1; maybe TRBD1 (5 bases). The germline V gene has CDR1 KGHSH and CDR2 LQKENI. Trimming removed 3 bases from V and 4 bases from J, with 12 bases in between. This CDR3 comprises 14 residues. The CDR3 reads CASSPGGRGTEAFF. The CDR3 DNA reads as TGTGCCAGCTCACCCGGGGGTAGAGGCACTGAAGCTTTCTTT.

This chain joins TRBV7-2 and TRBJ2-7, with D perhaps TRBD1 (6 bases). V was trimmed by 2 bases and J by 2 bases, leaving 13 bases between them. Germline CDR1 and CDR2: SGHTA and FQGNSA. This CDR3 is 15 amino acids long. The CDR3 sequence: CASSLFSGAAYEQYV. For the CDR3, the DNA is TGTGCCAGCAGCTTATTTTCAGGGGCGGCCTACGAGCAGTACGTC.

The chain links TRBV4-3 to TRBJ1-1; D is perhaps TRBD1 (5 bases). This CDR3 spans 16 amino acids. The germline V and J ends were trimmed by 0 bases and 9 bases, with 20 bases remaining between them. Germline V CDR1 and CDR2: LGHNA, YSLEER. The CDR3 loop is CASSQDLSWEGPQAFF. CDR3 DNA sequence: TGCGCCAGCAGCCAAGATCTGTCGTGGGAGGGGCCCCAAGCTTTCTTT.

A few counts support this clone. The chain employs TRBV7-2 and TRBJ2-2; 13 bases align to TRBD2. Germline V gene sequence: CDR1 SGHTA, CDR2 FQGNSA. The junction had 12 bases not matched to a gene; V was cut back by 5 bases and J by 6 bases. The CDR3 is made up of 18 amino acids. CDR3 sequence (DNA): TGTGCCAGCAGCCCAAGGACTAGCGGGAGCCTCGGACCCGGGGAGCTGTTTTTT. It yields the protein CASSPRTSGSLGPGELFF.

The chain couples TRBV29-1 to TRBJ2-3; possible D gene TRBD1, 7 bases. CDR3 size: 15 residues. CDR1 and CDR2 from the germline V gene are SQVTM and ANQGSEA. V dropped 4 bases and J dropped 0 bases, with 14 bases sitting between them. DNA for the CDR3: TGCAGCGTTGTCTATGCAGGGGGGAGCACAGATACGCAGTATTTT. Amino acid sequence: CSVVYAGGSTDTQYF.

This chain links TRBV4-2 with TRBJ1-1; weak D call: TRBD1 (6 bases). The CDR3 consists of 19 residues. The germline gives CDR1 LGHNA, CDR2 YNFKEQ. Trimming removed 1 base from V and 2 bases from J, with 23 bases in between. Here the CDR3 reads CASSQALGGGAIGNTEAFF. The CDR3 DNA sequence: TGTGCCAGCAGCCAAGCCCTGGGTGGGGGGGCGATTGGTAACACTGAAGCTTTCTTT.

Only one count was recorded for this clone. The chain carries TRBV12-5 and TRBJ2-2; possibly TRBD2 for D (6 bases). The V end lost 0 bases, the J end lost 1 base, and 12 bases lay between the germline ends. The CDR3 spans 17 residues. CDR1 and CDR2 (germline): LGHNT, FRNRAP. CDR3 in amino acids: CASGLVQEGGNTGELFF. The CDR3 coding sequence is TGTGCTAGTGGTTTGGTACAGGAGGGAGGGAACACCGGGGAGCTGTTTTTT.

V usage is TRBV28 and J usage is TRBJ2-5; D is perhaps TRBD1 (6 bases). The germline V and J ends were trimmed by 6 bases and 0 bases, with 11 bases remaining between them. Germline assignment: CDR1 MDHEN and CDR2 SYDVKM. This CDR3 comprises 14 residues. The CDR3 is CASRYREYQETQYF. CDR3 bases: TGTGCCAGCAGGTACAGGGAGTACCAAGAGACCCAGTACTTC.

The V call is TRBV27, the J call TRBJ1-6; 8 bases fit TRBD1. The CDR3 sequence is 15 residues long. V trimming: 2 bases; J trimming: 9 bases; junction bases outside the gene matches: 6. Germline values: CDR1 MNHEY, CDR2 SMNVEV (reference sequence). The CDR3: CASSLQGAVISPLHF. The CDR3 bases are TGTGCCAGCAGTTTACAGGGGGCAGTAATTTCACCCCTCCACTTT.

The chain joins TRBV18 to TRBJ2-5, with 12 bases aligning to TRBD2. J lost 5 bases, V lost 5 bases, and 9 bases had no gene match. Germline lookup yields CDR1 KGHSH and CDR2 LQKENI. The CDR3 is 16 residues long. CDR3 region: CASSGQLAGGSETQYF. CDR3 bases: TGTGCCAGCTCAGGTCAACTAGCGGGAGGAAGTGAGACCCAGTACTTC. Looking up the rest from reference TRBV18 and TRBJ2-5 gives the full variable domain: NAGVMQNPRHLVRRRGQEARLRCSPMKGHSHVYWYRQLPEEGLKFMVYLQKENIIDESGMPKERFSAEFPKEGPSILRIQQVVRGDSAAYFCASSGQLAGGSETQYFGPGTRLLVL.

V usage is TRBV6-5 and J usage is TRBJ2-7; D perhaps matches TRBD1 (6 bases). Germline CDR1 is MNHEY and CDR2 is SVGAGI. Trimming left V 0 bases short and J 4 bases short, with 13 bases between. The CDR3 has 15 amino acids. The CDR3 bases are TGTGCCAGCAGTTACTCGAGTGGGGGCGGATACGAGCAGTACGTC. It encodes CASSYSSGGGYEQYV.

The chain recombines TRBV13 with TRBJ1-2, with 7 bases lining up with TRBD1. CDR1 and CDR2 (germline): PRHDT, FYEKMQ (reference sequence). V dropped 5 bases and J dropped 0; count of bases not matched to a gene: 6. This CDR3 has 15 residues. The CDR3 region is CASSPEGASNYGYTF. Written as DNA, the CDR3 is TGTGCCAGCAGCCCCGAGGGGGCCTCTAACTATGGCTACACCTTC.

J is TRBJ2-1 and V is TRBV20-1; 7 positions match TRBD1. Trimming cost V 3 bases and J 0 bases; bases outside gene matches: 2. Germline assignment: CDR1 DFQATT and CDR2 SNEGSKA (reference sequence). The CDR3 consists of 14 residues. The CDR3 protein is CSASGDSSYNEQFF. The CDR3 nucleotides read TGCAGTGCTAGTGGGGACAGCTCCTACAATGAGCAGTTCTTC.

The chain uses TRBV10-1 and TRBJ2-7; the match to TRBD1 covers 9 bases. Germline CDR1 is WNHNN and CDR2 is SYGVQD (reference sequence). V lost 3 bases, J lost 6 bases, and 3 bases stayed unmatched. This CDR3 has 13 amino acids. The CDR3 nucleotides are TGCGCCAGCAGTGATGGACAGGGGCGCGAGCAGTACTTC. Translating gives CASSDGQGREQYF.

CDR3 amino acids: CASSSNRGVSKNIQYF. CDR3 bases: TGTGCCAGCAGTAGTAACAGGGGGGTGTCCAAAAACATTCAGTACTTC. The chain recombines TRBV6-2 or TRBV6-3 with TRBJ2-4; 8 bases are a match to TRBD1. CDR1 and CDR2 from the germline V gene are MNHEY and SVGEGT. V was clipped by 5 bases and J by 2 bases; unmatched bases: 8. The CDR3 covers 16 residues.

The rearrangement links TRBV19 to TRBJ1-5, with 9 bases fitting TRBD1. The CDR3 extends over 17 amino acids. Per the germline V gene, CDR1 is LNHDA and CDR2 is SQIVND (reference sequence). V was pared by 5 bases and J by 6 bases, with 14 bases of the junction left unmatched. The CDR3: CASSPGWGQGEGQPQHF. The CDR3 coding sequence is TGTGCCAGTAGTCCTGGTTGGGGACAGGGAGAAGGTCAGCCCCAGCATTTT.

V usage is TRBV28 and J usage is TRBJ1-6; 12 nucleotides match TRBD1. This CDR3 contains 15 residues. CDR1 is MDHEN, CDR2 SYDVKM, per germline. The ends lost 4 bases at V and 12 bases at J; junction bases unmatched: 7. CDR3: CASSSPGQGAQPLHF. CDR3 DNA sequence: TGTGCCAGCAGTTCGCCGGGACAGGGGGCGCAACCCCTCCACTTT.

J is TRBJ2-1 and V is TRBV11-3; TRBD2 agrees at 10 bases. CDR1 and CDR2 (germline): SGHNT, YENEEA. The CDR3 extends over 15 amino acids. V lost 1 base to trimming and J lost 3 bases; unmatched junction nucleotides: 0. The CDR3 DNA reads TGTGCCAGCAGCTTAGCTAGCGGGAGCTACAATGAGCAGTTCTTC. Residues: CASSLASGSYNEQFF. Using reference TRBV11-3 and TRBJ2-1 for the parts outside the CDR3, the full variable domain is EAGVVQSPRYKIIEKKQPVAFWCNPISGHNTLYWYLQNLGQGPELLIRYENEEAVDDSQLPKDRFSAERLKGVDSTLKIQPAELGDSAVYLCASSLASGSYNEQFFGPGTRLTVL.

V usage is TRBV4-3 and J usage is TRBJ2-1; D is possibly TRBD2 (5 bases). The germline V gene encodes CDR1 LGHNA and CDR2 YSLEER. This CDR3 has 16 amino acids. The ends were cut back, 1 base at V and 7 bases at J, with 17 bases in the middle. CDR3 protein: CASSQGVPPGRNEQFF. The CDR3 DNA reads as TGCGCCAGCAGCCAAGGGGTCCCGCCGGGGAGAAATGAGCAGTTCTTC.

V gene TRBV19 combines with J gene TRBJ2-1; D is undetermined. Trimming took off 4 bases at V and 7 bases at J, with 11 bases between the two ends. The CDR3 runs to 13 residues. CDR1 is LNHDA, CDR2 SQIVND, per germline (reference sequence). The CDR3 DNA reads TGTGCCAGTAGTACTTCGAGCCAAAATGAGCAGTTCTTC. Translated, it gives CASSTSSQNEQFF.